The 9 T cell receptor beta chains below were found in one sample sequenced in a study of radiotherapy plus CTLA-4 blockade in lung cancer. Data came from immunoSEQ multiplex PCR; TCRdb stores just in-frame clones and leaves some out. The sample comprises roughly 130,000 clones, approximately 90% of which are singletons, and over 6% rests with the top ten. Specimen: peripheral blood, collected from a patient treated with radiotherapy plus ipilimumab. These receptors all stem from a human donor with non-small cell lung cancer that progressed on radiotherapy plus ipilimumab.

The chain recombines TRBV5-1 with TRBJ2-7, with 10 bases identical to TRBD2. The CDR3 contains 15 residues. Trimming removed 3 bases from V and 1 base from J; junction bases left unmatched: 4. The V gene's germline CDR1 is SGHRS and CDR2 YFSETQ. The DNA of the CDR3 is TGCGCCAGCAGCTCAAGCGGGAGGGGGTCCTACGAGCAGTACTTC. Protein: CASSSSGRGSYEQYF. Drawing the rest from reference TRBV5-1 and TRBJ2-7, the complete variable domain is KAGVTQTPRYLIKTRGQQVTLSCSPISGHRSVSWYQQTPGQGLQFLFEYFSETQRNKGNFPGRFSGRQFSNSRSEMNVSTLELGDSALYLCASSSSGRGSYEQYFGPGTRLTVT.

This chain links TRBV5-1 with TRBJ1-5, with 9 positions matching TRBD1. The CDR3 consists of 15 residues. Trimming removed 4 bases from V and 3 bases from J; junction bases left unmatched: 5. In germline, CDR1 is SGHRS, CDR2 YFSETQ. The CDR3 DNA sequence: TGCGCCAGCAGCGCCGGGACAGGGTTCAATCAGCCCCAGCATTTT. Residues: CASSAGTGFNQPQHF.

The rearrangement joins TRBV6-5 to TRBJ2-1; D is ambiguous. The CDR3 is made up of 13 amino acids. V was clipped by 4 bases and J by 3 bases, with 7 bases between them. Germline-derived CDR1 and CDR2 are MNHEY and SVGAGI. The CDR3 nucleotides read TGTGCCAGCAGTTCGGCCTTCTACAATGAGCAGTTCTTC. This codes for CASSSAFYNEQFF.

The chain's CDR3 is CASSLQGWAEQYF. Here the CDR3 DNA reads TGTGCCAGCAGTTTGCAGGGTTGGGCCGAGCAGTACTTC. V usage is TRBV28 and J usage is TRBJ2-7; weak D call: TRBD1 (5 bases). CDR3 length: 13 residues. With 3 bases removed from V and 6 bases from J, the gap between germline ends came to 12 bases. In germline, CDR1 is MDHEN, CDR2 SYDVKM.

This clone occurred once. V usage is TRBV27 and J usage is TRBJ2-7; 8 positions match TRBD1. Germline values: CDR1 MNHEY, CDR2 SMNVEV (reference sequence). The CDR3 runs to 13 residues. J was trimmed by 3 bases and V by 5 bases; bases with no gene match: 3. Here the CDR3 reads CASSPDRGYEQYF. CDR3 in DNA: TGTGCCAGCAGTCCAGACAGGGGCTACGAGCAGTACTTC.

The rearrangement links TRBV5-1 to TRBJ1-3; D is perhaps TRBD1 (6 bases). The V gene's germline CDR1 is SGHRS and CDR2 YFSETQ. Trimming took off 0 bases at V and 0 bases at J, with 10 bases between the two ends. This CDR3 has 16 residues. The CDR3, as DNA: TGCGCCAGCAGCTTGGGAACAGGGCTCTCTGGAAACACCATATATTTT. This gives the protein CASSLGTGLSGNTIYF.

This rearrangement joins TRBV5-8 to TRBJ1-1; the D is unclear. From germline, CDR1 is SGHTS and CDR2 YDEGEE. CDR3 length: 10 amino acids. V was pared by 9 bases and J by 1 base, with 4 bases between. The CDR3 DNA is TGTGCCACCGGGAACACTGAAGCTTTCTTT. Its protein is CATGNTEAFF.

The rearrangement links TRBV29-1 to TRBJ2-2; D remains ambiguous. Germline CDR1 is SQVTM and CDR2 is ANQGSEA. This CDR3 contains 13 residues. The V end was cut by 8 bases, the J end by 1 base, with 11 bases between. CDR3 amino acids: CSTPNRNTGELFF. As DNA, the CDR3 is TGCAGCACCCCAAACAGGAACACCGGGGAGCTGTTTTTT.

This clone was found once. The V call is TRBV2, the J call TRBJ2-5; TRBD1 matches at 8 bases. The CDR3 runs 14 residues. Unmatched junction bases numbered 2, after V lost 4 bases and J lost 1 base. The germline V gene encodes CDR1 SNHLY and CDR2 FYNNEI. CDR3 DNA: TGTGCCAGCAGTGCGGACAGGGTCCAAGAGACCCAGTACTTC. It translates to CASSADRVQETQYF.